The source of this T cell receptor (beta chain) is a study of technical replicates of blood from a handful of donors. This CDR3 has 19 amino acids. V shed 0 bases and J 1 base; nucleotides not matched to a gene: 11. The germline V gene has CDR1 SGDLS and CDR2 YYNGEE. This clone showed up just once. Clones were sequenced by immunoSEQ multiplex PCR, and TCRdb holds only the in-frame ones, with some missing. The sample has tens of thousands of clones, roughly 97% seen once. Input material: T cells isolated from PBMCs. The genes are TRBV9 and TRBJ2-1; 9 nucleotides agree with TRBD1. This TCR derives from a human donor in good health. CDR3 nucleotide sequence: TGTGCCAGCAGCGTAGGAGGGACAGGGTTCTTCGGATCCTACAATGAGCAGTTCTTC. Translated, it gives CASSVGGTGFFGSYNEQFF.